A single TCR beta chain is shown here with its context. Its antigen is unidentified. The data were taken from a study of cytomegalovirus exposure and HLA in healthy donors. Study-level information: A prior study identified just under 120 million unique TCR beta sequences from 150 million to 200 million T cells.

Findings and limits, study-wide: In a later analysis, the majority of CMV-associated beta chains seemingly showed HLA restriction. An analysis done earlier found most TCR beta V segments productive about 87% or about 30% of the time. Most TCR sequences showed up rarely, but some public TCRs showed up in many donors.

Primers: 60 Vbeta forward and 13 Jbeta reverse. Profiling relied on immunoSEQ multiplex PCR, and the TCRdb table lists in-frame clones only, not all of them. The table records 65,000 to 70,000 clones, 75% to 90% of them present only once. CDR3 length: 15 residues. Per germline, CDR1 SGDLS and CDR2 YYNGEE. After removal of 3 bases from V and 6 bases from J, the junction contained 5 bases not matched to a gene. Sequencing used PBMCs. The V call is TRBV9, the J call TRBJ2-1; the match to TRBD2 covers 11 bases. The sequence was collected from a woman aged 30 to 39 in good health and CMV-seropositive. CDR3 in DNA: TGTGCCAGCAGCGCCTCCGGGACTAGCGGCAATGAGCAGTTCTTC. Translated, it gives CASSASGTSGNEQFF.